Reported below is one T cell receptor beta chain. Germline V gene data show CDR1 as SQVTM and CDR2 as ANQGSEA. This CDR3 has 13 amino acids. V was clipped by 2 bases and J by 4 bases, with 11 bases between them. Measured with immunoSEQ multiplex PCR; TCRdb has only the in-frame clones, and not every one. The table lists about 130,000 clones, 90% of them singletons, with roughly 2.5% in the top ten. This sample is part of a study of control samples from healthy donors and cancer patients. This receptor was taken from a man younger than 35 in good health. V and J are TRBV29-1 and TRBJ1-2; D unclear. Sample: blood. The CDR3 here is CSVENPTSYGYTF. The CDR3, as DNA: TGCAGCGTTGAAAATCCGACTAGCTATGGCTACACCTTC.